This T cell receptor (beta chain) was observed in a study of T cell changes during pregnancy in multiple sclerosis. Some clones are missing from TCRdb's copy, which holds only in-frame ones; the method was immunoSEQ multiplex PCR. This sample has around 57,000 clones, with about nine tenths found just once. This clone has only a few counts. V gave up 4 bases and J gave up 4 bases; unmatched junction bases: 2. The germline gives CDR1 SGHDN, CDR2 FVKESK. This CDR3 region has 13 residues. The sample in question was CD4+ T cells from peripheral blood mononuclear cells, obtained after pregnancy. This chain uses TRBV14 with TRBJ1-2, with 8 bases identical to TRBD1. The sequence came from a female donor in good health, enrolled as a control in a pregnancy study. CDR3 residues: CASSPDRAYGYTF. The CDR3 nucleotides are TGTGCCAGCAGCCCGGACAGGGCCTATGGCTACACCTTC.